Below, one T cell receptor beta chain is given with its context. Its antigen is currently unknown. Method: immunoSEQ multiplex PCR; TCRdb's copy keeps in-frame clones and lacks some. The table records 20,000 to 25,000 clones, approximately 72% of them present only once. Trimming took 0 bases from V and 8 from J; bases not matched to a gene: 5. The CDR3 extends over 16 amino acids. Germline values: CDR1 LGHNA, CDR2 YNFKEQ. The record originates from a study of vaccination effects on CD4 cells after COVID-19. Points from the study as a whole: The authors studied few convalescent patients and collected no early post-infection timepoints. The study found marked clonal contraction of infection- and vaccine-induced clones late after vaccination.

Under the ViraFEST assay, PBMC were stimulated with viral peptide pools so that antigen-specific CD4+ T cells expanded. Sequencing was performed afterwards. Once cultured for approximately eleven days, the cells underwent separation to obtain CD4+ T cells. Among the vaccine recipients, none had a prior SARS-CoV-2 infection, and nucleocapsid antibodies were negative. This clonotype was obtained from a human donor who received a COVID-19 vaccine. Sequenced material: CD4+ T cells from PBMCs cultured with HCoV-NL63 spike peptides, taken before COVID-19 vaccination. V usage is TRBV4-2 and J usage is TRBJ2-1, with TRBD2 identical over 12 bases. The CDR3 region has the DNA TGTGCCAGCAGCCAAGATCTAGCGGGAGGGAGGTATGAGCAGTTCTTC. This codes for CASSQDLAGGRYEQFF.